This T cell receptor beta chain was retrieved from a study of T cells in Graves' hyperthyroidism and ophthalmopathy (dated by TCRdb to between 2018 and 2021). Background for the entire study: Peripheral blood samples were taken at initial diagnosis, before any treatment was given. According to the paper, TCR Vbeta CDR3 sequencing was carried out on 120 to 150 peripheral blood samples, which came from 40 to 45 ophthalmopathy, around 75 hyperthyroidism and approximately 17 progressor patients. A discovery cohort of approximately 100 patients, roughly 45 with Graves' ophthalmopathy and approximately 55 with stable Graves' hyperthyroidism, was used to find distinguishing TCR V-J signatures. For training and testing, the approximately 92 patients in the discovery cohort were randomly divided in a 7:3 ratio. An independent validation cohort of under 20 hyperthyroidism patients and about 16 patients who later progressed to ophthalmopathy tested prospective prediction of ophthalmopathy. Once sampling was done, hyperthyroidism patients were given methimazole at a starting dose of 30 mg daily, whereas ophthalmopathy patients were given high-dose intravenous methylprednisolone. The study also compared thyroid tissue and blood T-cell repertoires from five or six Graves' hyperthyroidism patients.

The TCR beta CDR3 regions were amplified from RNA transcripts. The TCR CDR3 was subjected to a first round of RT-PCR using the HTBI primer set and the Qiagen OneStep RT-PCR kit. The libraries were constructed in a second round of multiplex PCR and then size-selected and purified. Libraries were sequenced paired-end with 100 bp reads on an Illumina HiSeq2000. On the study's bioinformatics: SOAPnuke was used to process the raw data, throwing out any read that contained adapters or uncalled bases, had a mean Phred below 15, or lacked an exact constant-primer or identifier match. High-quality paired reads were merged with COPE v1.2.5, and unique nucleotide sequences were defined as clonotypes. MiTCR v1.1 was used to align the clonotypes against IMGT TRBV, TRBD and TRBJ reference segments. Only V-J combinations with frequency above 0.0001, covering about 99% of repertoires, were analysed. A TCS score was defined as the ratio between F50 (clonal expansion) and ExV (chaos), using BLOSUM62-based TCRdist between CDR3 peptides within each V-J. Welch's t-statistics and random forest reduced some 510 V-J features to roughly 13, which were used in a naive Bayes classifier (R e1071). Through fastp at Q25 and MiXCR, TCRdb rebuilt clones from the public reads, retaining in-frame beta chains. Under each unique CDR3 protein, matching rows form one entry showing the most common genes and DNA. TCRdb's processing, not the study's, gives the V and J calls here. The sample contains about 520,000 distinct CDR3 sequences, approximately 25% of them found a single time. The ten largest make up roughly 12% of the sample.

In the ophthalmopathy patients, disease was moderately to severely active, with a Clinical Activity Score of 3 or more, a NOSPECS grade of 4 or more, and a duration of less than 3 months. Any patient with an uncontrolled infection, another autoimmune disease, pregnancy or lactation was excluded. Clinical symptoms, serum thyroxine and TRAb, thyroid ultrasound, and orbital computed tomography formed the basis for the diagnoses. Ficoll-Paque density gradient centrifugation was used to isolate PBMCs from 9.5 to 10 ml of fresh peripheral blood. Trizol reagent was used to extract total RNA, and RNA quality was then checked on an Agilent 2100 Bioanalyzer. This clonotype was counted at least ten times. This clone's antigen is unknown. No per-base quality is available; no much larger clone lies one base away. What the authors observed across the whole study: Blood samples also contained most of the expanded thyroid clonotypes (frequency above 0.001), which suggests that blood repertoires may reflect thyroid immune responses. Sample size was not statistically predetermined, and investigators were not blinded to group allocation. Ophthalmopathy was separated from stable hyperthyroidism by a 13 V-J signature model, with roughly 88% sensitivity and roughly 84% specificity obtained in cross-validation and 80%/75% obtained in testing. In validation, the model predicted progression to ophthalmopathy with 55% to 71% sensitivity and roughly 75% specificity, a median of about six months before onset.

The germline V gene encodes CDR1 SGHVS and CDR2 FNYEAQ. The junction shows trimming of 5 bases on V and 2 bases on J, and the gene matches do not reach 14 bases of it. Counted from cysteine to phenylalanine, this CDR3 has 17 amino acids. CDR3 DNA is the only sequence kept; it has 51 bases, read in frame from the first base. This sequence originates from a woman under 40 with Graves' ophthalmopathy. The rearranged segments are TRBV7-6 and TRBJ2-5; TRBD1 matches 7 bases in the middle. Sequenced material: blood. The CDR3 loop reads CASSPRPEGAGQETQYF. The sequence in DNA is TGTGCCAGCAGCCCTAGGCCCGAGGGGGCAGGGCAAGAGACCCAGTACTTC.